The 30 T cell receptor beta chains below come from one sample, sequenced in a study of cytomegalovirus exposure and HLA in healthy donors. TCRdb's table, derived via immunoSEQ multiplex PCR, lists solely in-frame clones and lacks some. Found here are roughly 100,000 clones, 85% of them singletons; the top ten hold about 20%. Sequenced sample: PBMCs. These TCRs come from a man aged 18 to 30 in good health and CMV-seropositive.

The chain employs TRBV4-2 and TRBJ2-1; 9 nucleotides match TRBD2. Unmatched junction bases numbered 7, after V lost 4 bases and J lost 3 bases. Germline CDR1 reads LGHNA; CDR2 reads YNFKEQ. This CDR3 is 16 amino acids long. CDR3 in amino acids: CASSPETSGNYNEQFF. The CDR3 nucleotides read TGTGCCAGCAGCCCTGAGACTAGCGGTAACTACAATGAGCAGTTCTTC.

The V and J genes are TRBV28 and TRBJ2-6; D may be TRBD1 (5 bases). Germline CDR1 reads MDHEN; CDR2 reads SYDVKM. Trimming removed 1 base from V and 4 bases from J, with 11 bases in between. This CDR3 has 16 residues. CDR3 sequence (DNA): TGTGCCAGCAGTTTATCAGGGTATCTGGGGGCCAACGTCCTGACTTTC. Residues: CASSLSGYLGANVLTF.

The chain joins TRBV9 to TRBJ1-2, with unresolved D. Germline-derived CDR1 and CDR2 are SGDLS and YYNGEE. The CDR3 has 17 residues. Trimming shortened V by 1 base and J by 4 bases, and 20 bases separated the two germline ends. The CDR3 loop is CASSVREGPLSPYGYTF. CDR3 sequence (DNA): TGTGCCAGCAGCGTACGAGAGGGCCCTCTTAGTCCCTATGGCTACACCTTC. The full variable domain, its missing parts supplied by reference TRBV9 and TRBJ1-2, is DSGVTQTPKHLITATGQRVTLRCSPRSGDLSVYWYQQSLDQGLQFLIQYYNGEERAKGNILERFSAQQFPDLHSELNLSSLELGDSALYFCASSVREGPLSPYGYTFGSGTRLTVV.

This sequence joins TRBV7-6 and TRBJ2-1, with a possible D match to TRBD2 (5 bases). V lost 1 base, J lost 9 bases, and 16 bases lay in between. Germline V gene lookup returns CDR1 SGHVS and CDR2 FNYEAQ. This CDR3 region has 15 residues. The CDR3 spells CASSLEGSRGGEQFF. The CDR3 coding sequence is TGTGCCAGCAGCTTAGAAGGATCCCGGGGTGGTGAGCAGTTCTTC.

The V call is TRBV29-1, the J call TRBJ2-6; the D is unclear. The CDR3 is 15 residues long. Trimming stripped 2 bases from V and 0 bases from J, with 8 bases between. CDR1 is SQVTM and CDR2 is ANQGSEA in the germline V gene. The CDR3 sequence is CSVESGRSGANVLTF. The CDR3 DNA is TGCAGCGTTGAAAGTGGCCGCTCTGGGGCCAACGTCCTGACTTTC.

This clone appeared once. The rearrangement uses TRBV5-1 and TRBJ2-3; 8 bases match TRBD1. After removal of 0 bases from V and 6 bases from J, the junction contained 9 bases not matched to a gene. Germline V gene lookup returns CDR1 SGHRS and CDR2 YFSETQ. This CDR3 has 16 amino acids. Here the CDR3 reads CASSLASGGIRDTQYF. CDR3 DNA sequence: TGCGCCAGCAGCTTGGCCTCAGGGGGCATTCGGGATACGCAGTATTTT.

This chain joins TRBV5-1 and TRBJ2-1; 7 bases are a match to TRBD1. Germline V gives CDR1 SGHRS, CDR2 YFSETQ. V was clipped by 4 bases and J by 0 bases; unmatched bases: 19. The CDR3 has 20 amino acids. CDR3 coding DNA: TGCGCCAGCAGCCCCGTCCGCCCAGGGGCTAGGGGGCTCTCCTACAATGAGCAGTTCTTC. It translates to CASSPVRPGARGLSYNEQFF. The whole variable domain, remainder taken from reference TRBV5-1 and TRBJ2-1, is KAGVTQTPRYLIKTRGQQVTLSCSPISGHRSVSWYQQTPGQGLQFLFEYFSETQRNKGNFPGRFSGRQFSNSRSEMNVSTLELGDSALYLCASSPVRPGARGLSYNEQFFGPGTRLTVL.

The CDR3 nucleotides read TGTGCCAGCAGTGAATCCGGCAGGGGTACTGAAGCTTTCTTT. Protein: CASSESGRGTEAFF. The chain recombines TRBV25-1 with TRBJ1-1, with D maybe TRBD1 (6 bases). Germline V gives CDR1 MGHDK, CDR2 SYGVNS. Trimming pared 1 base from V and 5 bases from J, leaving 11 bases between. The CDR3 sequence is 14 residues long.

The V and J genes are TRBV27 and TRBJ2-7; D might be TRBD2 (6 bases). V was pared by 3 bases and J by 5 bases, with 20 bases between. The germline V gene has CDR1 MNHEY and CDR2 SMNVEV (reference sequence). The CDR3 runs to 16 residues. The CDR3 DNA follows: TGTGCCAGCAGTTTGGGGTCAGGCAGGGACTTAGACGAGCAGTACTTC. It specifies CASSLGSGRDLDEQYF.

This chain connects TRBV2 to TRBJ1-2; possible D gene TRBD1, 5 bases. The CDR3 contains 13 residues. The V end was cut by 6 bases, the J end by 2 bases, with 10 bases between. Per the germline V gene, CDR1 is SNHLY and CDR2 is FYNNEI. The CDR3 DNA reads TGTGCCAGCAGGGACGACAGCAACTATGGCTACACCTTC. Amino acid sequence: CASRDDSNYGYTF.

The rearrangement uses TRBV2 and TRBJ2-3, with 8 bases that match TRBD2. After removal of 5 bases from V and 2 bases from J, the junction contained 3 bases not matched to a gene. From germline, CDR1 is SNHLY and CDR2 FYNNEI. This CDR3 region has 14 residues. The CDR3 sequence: CASSREGVTDTQYF. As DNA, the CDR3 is TGTGCCAGCAGTCGGGAGGGGGTCACAGATACGCAGTATTTT.

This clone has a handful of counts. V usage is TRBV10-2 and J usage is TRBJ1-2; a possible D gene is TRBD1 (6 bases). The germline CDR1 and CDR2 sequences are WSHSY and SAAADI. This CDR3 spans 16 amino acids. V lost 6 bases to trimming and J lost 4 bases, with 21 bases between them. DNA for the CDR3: TGCGCCAGCAGCCCTGGGACATCCCCCTCCCTCTATGGCTACACCTTC. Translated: CASSPGTSPSLYGYTF.

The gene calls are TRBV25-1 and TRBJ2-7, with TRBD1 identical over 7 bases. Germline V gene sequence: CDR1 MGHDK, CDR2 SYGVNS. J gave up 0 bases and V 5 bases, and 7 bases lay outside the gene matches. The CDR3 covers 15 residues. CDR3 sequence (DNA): TGTGCCAGCAGTTGGACAGGACGCAGCTCCTACGAGCAGTACGTC. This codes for CASSWTGRSSYEQYV.

The DNA for the CDR3 is TGTGCCAGCAGCTTGGAGGGCGGGCGACGATACAATGAGCAGTTCTTC. Translating it yields CASSLEGGRRYNEQFF. J is TRBJ2-1 and V is TRBV5-6; tentatively, D is TRBD2 (5 bases). Trimming cost V 0 bases and J 4 bases, with 14 bases left between them. Germline V lookup: CDR1 SGHDT, CDR2 YYEEEE. The CDR3 length is 16 residues.

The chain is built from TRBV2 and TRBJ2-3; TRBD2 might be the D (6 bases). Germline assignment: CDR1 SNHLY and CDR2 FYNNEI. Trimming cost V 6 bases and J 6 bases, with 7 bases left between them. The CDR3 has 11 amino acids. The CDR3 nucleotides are TGTGCCAGCAGGGAGGGGGATACGCAGTATTTT. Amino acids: CASREGDTQYF.

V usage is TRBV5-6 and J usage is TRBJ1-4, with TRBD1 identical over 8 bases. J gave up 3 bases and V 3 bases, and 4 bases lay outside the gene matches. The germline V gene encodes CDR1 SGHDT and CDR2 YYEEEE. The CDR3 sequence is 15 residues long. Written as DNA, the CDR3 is TGTGCCAGCAGCTCGACAGGGGAAGCTAATGAAAAACTGTTTTTT. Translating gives CASSSTGEANEKLFF.

CDR3 bases: TGTGCCAGCAAGTTACTAGCGGGATACGTCGACAATGAGCAGTTCTTC. As protein: CASKLLAGYVDNEQFF. J is TRBJ2-1 and V is TRBV2; 10 positions agree with TRBD2. In germline, CDR1 is SNHLY, CDR2 FYNNEI. V dropped 7 bases and J dropped 5; count of bases not matched to a gene: 11. The CDR3 totals 16 residues.

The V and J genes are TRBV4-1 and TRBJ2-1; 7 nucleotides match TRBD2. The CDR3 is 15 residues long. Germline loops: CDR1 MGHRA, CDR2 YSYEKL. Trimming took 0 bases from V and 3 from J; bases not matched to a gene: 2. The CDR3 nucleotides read TGCGCCAGCAGCCAAGAACAGCGGGGCTACAATGAGCAGTTCTTC. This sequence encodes CASSQEQRGYNEQFF.

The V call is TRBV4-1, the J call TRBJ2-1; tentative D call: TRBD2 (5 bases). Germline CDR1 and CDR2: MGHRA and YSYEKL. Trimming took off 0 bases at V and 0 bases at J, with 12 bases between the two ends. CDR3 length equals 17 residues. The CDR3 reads CASSQDQASPSYNEQFF. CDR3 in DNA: TGCGCCAGCAGCCAAGATCAGGCTAGCCCCTCCTACAATGAGCAGTTCTTC.

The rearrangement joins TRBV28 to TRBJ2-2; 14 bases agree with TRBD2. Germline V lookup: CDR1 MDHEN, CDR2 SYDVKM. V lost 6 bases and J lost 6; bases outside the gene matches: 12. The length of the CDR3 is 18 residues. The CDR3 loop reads CASSPGLAGALRAGELFF. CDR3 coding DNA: TGTGCCAGCAGCCCGGGACTAGCGGGAGCTTTAAGGGCCGGGGAGCTGTTTTTT.

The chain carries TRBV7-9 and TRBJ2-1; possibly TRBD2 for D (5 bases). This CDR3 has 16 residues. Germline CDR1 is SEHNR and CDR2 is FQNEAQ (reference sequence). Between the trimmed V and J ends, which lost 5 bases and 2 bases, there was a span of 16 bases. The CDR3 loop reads CASSDGARGPYNEQFF. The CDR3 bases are TGTGCCAGCAGCGACGGCGCGAGAGGGCCCTACAATGAGCAGTTCTTC.

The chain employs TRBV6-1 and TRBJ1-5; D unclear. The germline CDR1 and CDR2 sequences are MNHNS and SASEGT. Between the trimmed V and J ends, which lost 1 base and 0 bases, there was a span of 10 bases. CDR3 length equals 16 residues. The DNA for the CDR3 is TGTGCCAGCAGTGAAGTGGACTCCCATAGCAATCAGCCCCAGCATTTT. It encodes CASSEVDSHSNQPQHF.

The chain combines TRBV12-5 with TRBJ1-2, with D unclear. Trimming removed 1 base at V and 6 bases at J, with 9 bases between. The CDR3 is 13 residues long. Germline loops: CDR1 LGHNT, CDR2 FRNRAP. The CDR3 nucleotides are TGTGCTAGTGGTTTGGCGCCCGGGGATGGCTACACCTTC. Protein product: CASGLAPGDGYTF.

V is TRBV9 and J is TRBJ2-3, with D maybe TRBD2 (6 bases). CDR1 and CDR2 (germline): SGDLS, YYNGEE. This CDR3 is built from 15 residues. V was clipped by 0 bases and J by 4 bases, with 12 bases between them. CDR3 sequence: CASSVDGGKADTQYF. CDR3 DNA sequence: TGTGCCAGCAGCGTAGACGGGGGAAAGGCAGATACGCAGTATTTT.

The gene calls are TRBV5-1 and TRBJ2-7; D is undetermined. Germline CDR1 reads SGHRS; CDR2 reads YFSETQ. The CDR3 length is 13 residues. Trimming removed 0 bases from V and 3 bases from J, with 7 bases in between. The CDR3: CASSLVVGYEQYF. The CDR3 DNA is TGCGCCAGCAGCTTGGTTGTCGGCTACGAGCAGTACTTC.

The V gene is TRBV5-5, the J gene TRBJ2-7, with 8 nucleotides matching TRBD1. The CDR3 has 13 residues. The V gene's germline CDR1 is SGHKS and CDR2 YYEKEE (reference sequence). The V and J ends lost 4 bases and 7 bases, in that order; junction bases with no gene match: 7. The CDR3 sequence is CASSKLTGEEQYV. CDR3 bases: TGTGCCAGCAGCAAGTTGACAGGGGAGGAGCAGTACGTC.

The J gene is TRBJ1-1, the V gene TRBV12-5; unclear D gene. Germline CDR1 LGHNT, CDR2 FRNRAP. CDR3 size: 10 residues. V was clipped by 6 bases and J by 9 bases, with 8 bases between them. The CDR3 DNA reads TGTGCTAGTGGGAACAGAAAAGCTTTCTTT. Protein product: CASGNRKAFF.

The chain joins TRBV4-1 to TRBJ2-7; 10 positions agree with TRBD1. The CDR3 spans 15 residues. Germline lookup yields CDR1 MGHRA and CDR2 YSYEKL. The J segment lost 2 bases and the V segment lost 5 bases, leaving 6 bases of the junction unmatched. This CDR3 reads CASSFDRGPAYEQYF. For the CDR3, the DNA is TGCGCCAGCAGCTTCGACAGGGGGCCCGCCTACGAGCAGTACTTC.

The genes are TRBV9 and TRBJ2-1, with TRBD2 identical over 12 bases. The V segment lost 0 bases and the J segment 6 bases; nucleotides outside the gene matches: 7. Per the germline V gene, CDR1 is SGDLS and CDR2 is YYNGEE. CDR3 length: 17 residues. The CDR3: CASSVDPSGRGRNEQFF. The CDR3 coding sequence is TGTGCCAGCAGCGTAGACCCTAGCGGGAGGGGGCGCAATGAGCAGTTCTTC.

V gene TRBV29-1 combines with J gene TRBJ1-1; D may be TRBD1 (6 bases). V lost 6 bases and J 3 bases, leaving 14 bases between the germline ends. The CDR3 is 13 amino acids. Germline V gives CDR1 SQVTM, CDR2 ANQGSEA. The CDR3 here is CSVKLQGDTEAFF. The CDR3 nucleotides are TGCAGCGTCAAGTTACAGGGTGACACTGAAGCTTTCTTT.